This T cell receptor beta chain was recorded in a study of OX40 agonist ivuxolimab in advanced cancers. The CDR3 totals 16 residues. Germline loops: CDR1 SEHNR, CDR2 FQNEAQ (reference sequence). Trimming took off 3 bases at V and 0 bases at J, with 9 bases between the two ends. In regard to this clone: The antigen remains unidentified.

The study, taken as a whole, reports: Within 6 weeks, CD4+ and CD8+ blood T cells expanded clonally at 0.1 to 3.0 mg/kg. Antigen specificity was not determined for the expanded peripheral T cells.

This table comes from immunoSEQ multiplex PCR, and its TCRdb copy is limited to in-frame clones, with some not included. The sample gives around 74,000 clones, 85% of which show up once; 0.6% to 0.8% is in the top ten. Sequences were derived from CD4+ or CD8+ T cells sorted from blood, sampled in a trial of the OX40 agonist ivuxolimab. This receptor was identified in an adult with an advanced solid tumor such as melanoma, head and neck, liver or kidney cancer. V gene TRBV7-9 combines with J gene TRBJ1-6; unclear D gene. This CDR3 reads CASSFHVSSYNSPLHF. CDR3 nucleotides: TGTGCCAGCAGCTTCCACGTCAGCTCCTATAATTCACCCCTCCACTTT. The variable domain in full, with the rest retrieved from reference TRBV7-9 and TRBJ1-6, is DTGVSQNPRHKITKRGQNVTFRCDPISEHNRLYWYRQTLGQGPEFLTYFQNEAQLEKSRLLSDRFSAERPKGSFSTLEIQRTEQGDSAMYLCASSFHVSSYNSPLHFGNGTRLTVT.